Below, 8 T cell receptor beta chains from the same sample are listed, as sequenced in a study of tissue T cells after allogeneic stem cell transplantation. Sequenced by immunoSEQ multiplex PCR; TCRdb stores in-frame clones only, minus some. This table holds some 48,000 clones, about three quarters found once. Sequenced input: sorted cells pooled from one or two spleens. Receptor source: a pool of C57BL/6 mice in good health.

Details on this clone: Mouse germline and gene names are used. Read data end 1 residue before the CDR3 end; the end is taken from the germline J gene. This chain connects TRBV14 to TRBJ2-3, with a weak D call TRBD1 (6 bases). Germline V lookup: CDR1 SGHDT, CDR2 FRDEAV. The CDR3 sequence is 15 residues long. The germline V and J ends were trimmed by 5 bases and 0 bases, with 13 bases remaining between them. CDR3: CASSPGTYSAETLYF. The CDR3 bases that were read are TGTGCCAGCAGCCCCGGGACATATAGTGCAGAAACGCTGTAT.

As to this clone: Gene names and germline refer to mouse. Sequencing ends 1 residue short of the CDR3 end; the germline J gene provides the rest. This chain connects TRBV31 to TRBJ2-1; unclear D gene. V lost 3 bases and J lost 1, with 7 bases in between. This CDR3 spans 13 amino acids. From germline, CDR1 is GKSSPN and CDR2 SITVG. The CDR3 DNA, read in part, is TGTGCCTGGAGGACAATAAACTATGCTGAGCAGTTC. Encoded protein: CAWRTINYAEQF. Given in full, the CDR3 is CAWRTINYAEQFF.

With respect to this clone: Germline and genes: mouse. CDR3 bases read: TGTGCCAGCAGCTTAGAGTGGGGGGGCCAAGACACCCAGTAC. Its protein product is CASSLEWGGQDTQY. The CDR3 in full is CASSLEWGGQDTQYF. This rearrangement joins TRBV3 to TRBJ2-5, with TRBD2 identical over 8 bases. From the germline J gene comes the end of the CDR3, since the read stops 1 residue before it. In germline, CDR1 is SNHLY, CDR2 FYNGKV (reference sequence). V shed 1 base, J shed 2 bases, and the junction held 2 bases outside the gene matches. The CDR3 covers 15 residues.

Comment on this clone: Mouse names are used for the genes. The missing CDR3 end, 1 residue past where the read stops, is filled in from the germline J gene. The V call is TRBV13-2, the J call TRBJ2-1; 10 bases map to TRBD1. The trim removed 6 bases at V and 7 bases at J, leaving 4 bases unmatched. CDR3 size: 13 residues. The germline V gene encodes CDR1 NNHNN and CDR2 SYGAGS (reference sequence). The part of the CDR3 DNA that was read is TGTGCCAGCGCCGGACAGGGGGACGCTGAGCAGTTC. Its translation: CASAGQGDAEQF. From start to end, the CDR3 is CASAGQGDAEQFF.

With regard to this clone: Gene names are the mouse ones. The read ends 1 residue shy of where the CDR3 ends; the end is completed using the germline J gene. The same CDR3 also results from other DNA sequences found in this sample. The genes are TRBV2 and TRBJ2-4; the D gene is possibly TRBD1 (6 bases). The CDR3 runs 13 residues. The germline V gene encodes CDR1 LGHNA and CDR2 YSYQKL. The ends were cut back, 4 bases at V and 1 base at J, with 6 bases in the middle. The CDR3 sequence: CASSPGGQNTLYF. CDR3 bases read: TGTGCCAGCAGCCCAGGGGGTCAAAACACCTTGTAC.

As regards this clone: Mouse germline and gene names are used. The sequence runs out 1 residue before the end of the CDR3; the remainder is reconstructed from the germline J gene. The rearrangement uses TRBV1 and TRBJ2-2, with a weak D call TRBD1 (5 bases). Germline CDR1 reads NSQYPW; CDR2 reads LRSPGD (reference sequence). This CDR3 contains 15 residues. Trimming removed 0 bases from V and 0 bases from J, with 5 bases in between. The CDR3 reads CTCSADRANTGQLYF. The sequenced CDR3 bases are TGCACCTGCAGTGCAGACAGGGCAAACACCGGGCAGCTCTAC.

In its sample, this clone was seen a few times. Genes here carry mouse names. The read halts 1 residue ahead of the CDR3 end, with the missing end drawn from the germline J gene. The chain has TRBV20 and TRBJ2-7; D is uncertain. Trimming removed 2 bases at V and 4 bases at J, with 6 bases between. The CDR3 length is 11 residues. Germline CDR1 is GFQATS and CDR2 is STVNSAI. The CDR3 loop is CGARRQYEQYF. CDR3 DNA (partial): TGTGGTGCTAGGCGGCAATATGAACAGTAC.

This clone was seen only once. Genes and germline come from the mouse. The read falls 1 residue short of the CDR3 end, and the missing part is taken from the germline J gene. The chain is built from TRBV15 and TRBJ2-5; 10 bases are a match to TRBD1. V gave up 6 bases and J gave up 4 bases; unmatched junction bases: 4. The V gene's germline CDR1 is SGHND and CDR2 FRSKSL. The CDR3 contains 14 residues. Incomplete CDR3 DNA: TGTGCCAGCAGCTCCGGGACAGGGGAAGACACCCAGTAC. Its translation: CASSSGTGEDTQY. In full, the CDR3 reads CASSSGTGEDTQYF.